This T cell receptor (beta chain) is from a study of cytomegalovirus exposure and HLA in healthy donors. 13 Jbeta primers and 60 Vbeta primers were used for the PCR. Profiled with immunoSEQ multiplex PCR; TCRdb holds only in-frame clones, not every one. The data contain about 170,000 clones, approximately 88% of them singletons. V was shortened by 3 bases and J by 0 bases, with 8 bases between the two germline ends. Germline loops: CDR1 SGHRS, CDR2 YFSETQ. This CDR3 has 14 amino acids. In this sample, this clone turned up once. Sequencing was done on a sample of PBMCs. The chain couples TRBV5-1 to TRBJ2-3; D gene uncertain. This TCR was recovered from a boy aged 2 to 9 in good health and CMV-seronegative. The CDR3 region is CASSSYTSTDTQYF. DNA of the CDR3: TGCGCCAGCAGCTCGTATACTAGCACAGATACGCAGTATTTT.